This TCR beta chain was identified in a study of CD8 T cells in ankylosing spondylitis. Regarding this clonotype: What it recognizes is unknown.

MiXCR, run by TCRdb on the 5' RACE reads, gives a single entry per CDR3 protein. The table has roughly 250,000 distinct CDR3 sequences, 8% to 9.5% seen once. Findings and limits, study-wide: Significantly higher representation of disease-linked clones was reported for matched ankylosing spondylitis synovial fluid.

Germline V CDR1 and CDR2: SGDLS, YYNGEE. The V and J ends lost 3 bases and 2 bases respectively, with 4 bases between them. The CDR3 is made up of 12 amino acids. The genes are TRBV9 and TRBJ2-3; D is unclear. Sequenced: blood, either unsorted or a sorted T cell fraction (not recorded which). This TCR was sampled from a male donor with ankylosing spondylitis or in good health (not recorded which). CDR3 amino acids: CASSGPTDTQYF. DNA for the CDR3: TGTGCCAGCAGCGGGCCCACAGATACGCAGTATTTT.